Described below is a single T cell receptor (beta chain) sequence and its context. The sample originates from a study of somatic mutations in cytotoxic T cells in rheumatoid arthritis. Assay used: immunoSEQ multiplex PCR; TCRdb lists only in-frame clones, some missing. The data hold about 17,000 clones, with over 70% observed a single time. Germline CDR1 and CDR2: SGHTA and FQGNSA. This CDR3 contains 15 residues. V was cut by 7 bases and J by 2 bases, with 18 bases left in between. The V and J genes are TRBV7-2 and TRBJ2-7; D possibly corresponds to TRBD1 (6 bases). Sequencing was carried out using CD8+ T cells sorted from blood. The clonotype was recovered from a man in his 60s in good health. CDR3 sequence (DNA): TGTGCCAGCACTCCAGGGGTAGCGAGACCCTACGAGCAGTACTTC. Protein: CASTPGVARPYEQYF.